The entry that follows covers one T cell receptor beta chain sequence. The sample comes from a study of blood T cell repertoires in COVID-19. V gave up 0 bases and J gave up 10 bases, with 17 bases separating them. Germline-derived CDR1 and CDR2 are SGHDT and YYEEEE. CDR3 size: 16 residues. Sequenced by immunoSEQ multiplex PCR; TCRdb stores in-frame clones only, minus some. Among a few hundred thousand clones, approximately 89% were seen once, and the ten largest hold 3% to 4%. This chain joins TRBV5-6 and TRBJ1-6, with unresolved D. This clonotype was obtained from a woman in her fifties or sixties with COVID-19, enrolled during active disease. The sequenced sample consisted of peripheral blood. The CDR3 spells CASSLEGSLRPSPLHF. CDR3 in DNA: TGTGCCAGCAGCTTGGAAGGGAGCCTAAGACCCTCACCCCTCCACTTT. Full variable domain (remainder filled in from reference TRBV5-6 and TRBJ1-6): DAGVTQSPTHLIKTRGQQVTLRCSPKSGHDTVSWYQQALGQGPQFIFQYYEEEERQRGNFPDRFSGHQFPNYSSELNVNALLLGDSALYLCASSLEGSLRPSPLHFGNGTRLTVT.